This T cell receptor beta chain was recovered during a study of blood T cell repertoires in COVID-19. Study-wide background: The United States, Italy and Spain supplied acute and convalescent COVID-19 samples. Sources were T cells, B-cell-depleted T cells, or PBMCs; the material itself was cDNA or gDNA.

There are 16 residues in the CDR3. The V and J ends lost 3 bases and 4 bases, in that order; junction bases with no gene match: 6. Germline CDR1 KGHSH, CDR2 LQKENI. Some clones are missing from TCRdb's copy, which holds only in-frame ones; the method was immunoSEQ multiplex PCR. The top ten hold about 2% of the sample, which has about 130,000 clones, about 93% seen once. The clonotype originates from a man in his fifties or sixties with COVID-19, enrolled during active disease. The chain couples TRBV18 to TRBJ1-1, with 12 positions matching TRBD1. The sequenced sample consisted of peripheral blood. CDR3 bases: TGTGCCAGCTCACCGGGACAGGGGGCGATTGGCACTGAAGCTTTCTTT. Translated: CASSPGQGAIGTEAFF. Full variable domain (missing parts from reference TRBV18 and TRBJ1-1): NAGVMQNPRHLVRRRGQEARLRCSPMKGHSHVYWYRQLPEEGLKFMVYLQKENIIDESGMPKERFSAEFPKEGPSILRIQQVVRGDSAAYFCASSPGQGAIGTEAFFGQGTRLTVV.